The rows below give T cell receptor beta chains drawn from one sample of a study of blood T cell repertoires in COVID-19. Clones were sequenced by immunoSEQ multiplex PCR, and TCRdb holds only the in-frame ones, with some missing. The table records more than 300,000 clones, more than 75% of them present only once. Sequencing input: peripheral blood. These receptors came from a woman in her 30s with COVID-19, enrolled during active disease. Both conserved end residues are part of each CDR3. Fields, in order: J gene, CDR3 length, D gene, V gene, clone size, CDR3 protein, CDR3 DNA. The D gene is left open where the match is weak. Rows give clone size only sometimes, using once, few, many, or a class for an expanded clone.

j_call: TRBJ2-1
cdr3_length: 14
d_call: .
v_call: TRBV4-1
clone_size: once
cdr3_aa: CASSLGARGGEQFF
cdr3_nt: TGCGCCAGCAGCCTAGGAGCCCGGGGAGGTGAGCAGTTCTTC

j_call: TRBJ2-1
cdr3_length: 15
d_call: TRBD2
v_call: TRBV18
clone_size: .
cdr3_aa: CASSPPGTSKDEQFF
cdr3_nt: TGTGCCAGCTCACCACCCGGGACTAGTAAAGATGAGCAGTTCTTC

j_call: TRBJ2-7
cdr3_length: 15
d_call: .
v_call: TRBV11-2
clone_size: .
cdr3_aa: CASSSFRDFIYEQYF
cdr3_nt: TGTGCCAGCAGCTCCTTCCGGGACTTCATCTACGAGCAGTACTTC

j_call: TRBJ1-2
cdr3_length: 14
d_call: .
v_call: TRBV5-6
clone_size: .
cdr3_aa: CASSPEVTAYGYTF
cdr3_nt: TGTGCCAGCAGCCCCGAGGTGACAGCCTATGGCTACACCTTC

j_call: TRBJ1-6
cdr3_length: 11
d_call: TRBD1
v_call: TRBV30
clone_size: .
cdr3_aa: CAWGGQAPLHF
cdr3_nt: TGTGCCTGGGGGGGACAGGCACCCCTCCACTTT

j_call: TRBJ2-7
cdr3_length: 13
d_call: .
v_call: TRBV7-2
clone_size: .
cdr3_aa: CASSLRVEGEQYF
cdr3_nt: TGTGCCAGCAGCTTAAGGGTGGAGGGCGAGCAGTACTTC

j_call: TRBJ2-7
cdr3_length: 11
d_call: .
v_call: TRBV28
clone_size: .
cdr3_aa: CASRGVWEQYF
cdr3_nt: TGTGCCAGCAGAGGGGTATGGGAGCAGTACTTC

j_call: TRBJ2-1
cdr3_length: 18
d_call: TRBD2
v_call: TRBV6-2/TRBV6-3
clone_size: .
cdr3_aa: CASSYQLAGGMMRYEQFF
cdr3_nt: TGTGCCAGCAGTTACCAGCTAGCGGGAGGTATGATGCGTTATGAGCAGTTCTTC

j_call: TRBJ2-5
cdr3_length: 15
d_call: TRBD2
v_call: TRBV11-2
clone_size: few
cdr3_aa: CASSRAGGLQETQYF
cdr3_nt: TGTGCCAGCAGCCGAGCGGGGGGTCTTCAAGAGACCCAGTACTTC

j_call: TRBJ2-7
cdr3_length: 14
d_call: .
v_call: TRBV4-1
clone_size: few
cdr3_aa: CASSQDAGSYEQYF
cdr3_nt: TGCGCCAGCAGCCAAGATGCGGGGTCCTACGAGCAGTACTTC

j_call: TRBJ1-1
cdr3_length: 12
d_call: .
v_call: TRBV24-1
clone_size: .
cdr3_aa: CATSGPNTEAFF
cdr3_nt: TGTGCCACCAGTGGGCCGAACACTGAAGCTTTCTTT

j_call: TRBJ2-1
cdr3_length: 15
d_call: TRBD2
v_call: TRBV27
clone_size: .
cdr3_aa: CASSLLAGSYNEQFF
cdr3_nt: TGTGCCAGCAGTTTATTAGCGGGCTCCTACAATGAGCAGTTCTTC

j_call: TRBJ2-1
cdr3_length: 17
d_call: TRBD2
v_call: TRBV3-1/TRBV3-2
clone_size: .
cdr3_aa: CASSQVAGLPTYNEQFF
cdr3_nt: TGTGCCAGCAGCCAAGTAGCGGGATTGCCGACCTACAATGAGCAGTTCTTC

j_call: TRBJ2-1
cdr3_length: 11
d_call: .
v_call: TRBV19
clone_size: .
cdr3_aa: CASSINNEQFF
cdr3_nt: TGTGCCAGTAGTATTAACAATGAGCAGTTCTTC

j_call: TRBJ2-3
cdr3_length: 15
d_call: .
v_call: TRBV11-2
clone_size: .
cdr3_aa: CASSLELPPADTQYF
cdr3_nt: TGTGCCAGCAGCTTAGAACTCCCTCCGGCAGATACGCAGTATTTT

j_call: TRBJ2-3
cdr3_length: 16
d_call: .
v_call: TRBV5-4
clone_size: .
cdr3_aa: CASSPGGGTGTDTQYF
cdr3_nt: TGTGCCAGCAGCCCCGGTGGGGGCACCGGCACAGATACGCAGTATTTT

j_call: TRBJ2-2
cdr3_length: 18
d_call: TRBD2
v_call: TRBV7-3
clone_size: .
cdr3_aa: CASSPQGSSGRSTGELFF
cdr3_nt: TGTGCCAGCAGCCCCCAGGGGAGTAGCGGGAGGTCTACCGGGGAGCTGTTTTTT

j_call: TRBJ1-5
cdr3_length: 14
d_call: TRBD1
v_call: TRBV28
clone_size: .
cdr3_aa: CASSLGTGIQPQHF
cdr3_nt: TGTGCCAGCAGTCTCGGGACAGGGATTCAGCCCCAGCATTTT